This is a list of T cell receptor beta chains from one sample in a study of T cell responses to AZD1222 COVID-19 vaccine. Libraries were prepared by immunoSEQ multiplex PCR; TCRdb keeps only in-frame clonotypes and omits some of them. The sample lists 80,000 or so clones; around three quarters were seen once. The input for sequencing was peripheral blood, taken 28 days after the second dose of the MenACWY control vaccine. These receptors came from an adult who received the MenACWY meningococcal vaccine as a control. The CDR3 runs from the conserved cysteine through the conserved F or W. The order of the fields is V gene, D gene, J gene, clone size, CDR3 protein, CDR3 DNA. The D gene is left open where the match is weak. Some rows mark clone size as missing; the rest say once, few, many or name a class of expanded clone.

>TRBV18|NA|TRBJ2-1|NA
CASSRNSQGGSYNEQFF
TGTGCCAGCTCACGCAACTCACAGGGAGGCTCCTACAATGAGCAGTTCTTC
>TRBV19|TRBD1|TRBJ2-1|NA
CASNPTGGTWDNEQFF
TGTGCCAGTAACCCGACAGGGGGCACTTGGGACAATGAGCAGTTCTTC
>TRBV7-2|TRBD2|TRBJ2-1|NA
CASSSVGTSGYFQFF
TGTGCCAGCAGCAGCGTGGGGACTAGCGGGTATTTTCAGTTCTTC
>TRBV5-1|NA|TRBJ2-7|few
CASRKTGSSYEQYF
TGCGCCAGCAGGAAAACAGGGAGCTCCTACGAGCAGTACTTC
>TRBV2|NA|TRBJ1-2|NA
CASSEAQIHGYTF
TGTGCCAGCAGTGAAGCGCAGATACATGGCTACACCTTC
>TRBV5-6|NA|TRBJ1-1|NA
CASSPGRHTEAFF
TGTGCCAGCAGCCCCGGACGGCACACTGAAGCTTTCTTT
>TRBV11-2|NA|TRBJ2-1|NA
CASSLGRIEQFF
TGTGCCAGCAGCTTAGGCAGGATTGAGCAGTTCTTC
>TRBV28|NA|TRBJ1-5|NA
CASSFGGGEPQHF
TGTGCCAGCAGTTTTGGGGGCGGAGAGCCCCAGCATTTT
>TRBV19|TRBD1|TRBJ1-6|NA
CASARPGQGGIPLHF
TGTGCCAGCGCGAGACCGGGACAGGGGGGAATACCCCTCCACTTT
>TRBV5-6|TRBD1|TRBJ2-2|few
CASSGTGRGTGELFF
TGTGCCAGCAGCGGGACAGGGAGAGGTACCGGGGAGCTGTTTTTT
>TRBV5-1|NA|TRBJ1-1|NA
CASSLDGTFMNTEAFF
TGCGCCAGCAGCTTGGATGGGACGTTTATGAACACTGAAGCTTTCTTT
>TRBV3-1/TRBV3-2|TRBD2|TRBJ2-3|NA
CASSQKRGSTDTQYF
TGTGCCAGCAGCCAAAAGCGGGGGAGCACAGATACGCAGTATTTT
>TRBV15|NA|TRBJ2-7|NA
CATSRGLGEVEQYF
TGTGCCACCAGCAGAGGTCTGGGGGAAGTGGAGCAGTACTTC
>TRBV2|NA|TRBJ2-4|NA
CASSGSWKENIQYF
TGTGCCAGCAGTGGCTCATGGAAAGAAAACATTCAGTACTTC
>TRBV2|NA|TRBJ2-3|few
CASSDKGTFTDTQYF
TGTGCCAGCAGTGATAAGGGGACTTTCACAGATACGCAGTATTTT
>TRBV2|NA|TRBJ1-4|NA
CASSDWGGNEKLFF
TGTGCCAGCAGTGATTGGGGGGGAAATGAAAAACTGTTTTTT
>TRBV13|NA|TRBJ1-1|NA
CASSFQGNTEAFF
TGTGCCAGCAGCTTCCAGGGAAACACTGAAGCTTTCTTT
>TRBV4-2|NA|TRBJ2-2|few
CASREAGELFF
TGTGCCAGCAGGGAAGCCGGGGAGCTGTTTTTT
>TRBV19|TRBD1|TRBJ1-5|NA
CASDGGQGYQPQHF
TGTGCCAGCGATGGGGGACAGGGCTATCAGCCCCAGCATTTT
>TRBV6-1|NA|TRBJ1-5|NA
CASSDRFRAFYQPQHF
TGTGCCAGCAGTGACCGCTTTAGGGCCTTCTATCAGCCCCAGCATTTT
>TRBV6-5|NA|TRBJ2-7|NA
CASTPGTRDEQYF
TGTGCCAGCACCCCCGGTACCCGAGACGAGCAGTACTTC
>TRBV5-8|TRBD1|TRBJ2-7|NA
CASSLVGTGGFEQYF
TGTGCCAGCAGCTTGGTCGGGACAGGGGGGTTCGAGCAGTACTTC
>TRBV4-3|NA|TRBJ1-1|NA
CASSQVTAGLNAVAFF
TGCGCCAGCAGCCAAGTCACCGCGGGTTTAAATGCCGTCGCTTTCTTT
>TRBV3-1/TRBV3-2|NA|TRBJ1-2|NA
CASSPGDNYGYTF
TGTGCCAGCAGCCCGGGGGATAACTATGGCTACACCTTC
>TRBV19|NA|TRBJ2-7|NA
CASSLKSRGNYEQYF
TGTGCCAGTAGCCTTAAGAGCAGGGGAAACTACGAGCAGTACTTC
>TRBV10-3|NA|TRBJ1-1|NA
CAISEYRDQTEAFF
TGTGCCATCAGTGAGTACAGGGATCAAACTGAAGCTTTCTTT
>TRBV19|NA|TRBJ1-3|NA
CASSSPGLTSGNTIYF
TGTGCCAGTAGTTCCCCGGGACTGACCTCTGGAAACACCATATATTTT
>TRBV9|NA|TRBJ2-1|NA
CASTMDGTRANEQFF
TGTGCCAGCACCATGGATGGCACAAGGGCAAATGAGCAGTTCTTC
>TRBV4-1|NA|TRBJ2-1|NA
CASSQEVGALNRDEQFF
TGCGCCAGCAGCCAAGAAGTGGGCGCTCTAAACCGCGATGAGCAGTTCTTC
>TRBV5-5|NA|TRBJ1-2|NA
CASSHGDYGYTF
TGTGCCAGCAGCCATGGGGACTATGGCTACACCTTC
>TRBV3-1/TRBV3-2|NA|TRBJ2-3|NA
CASSQDIGTDTQYF
TGTGCCAGCAGCCAAGATATAGGGACAGATACGCAGTATTTT
>TRBV29-1|NA|TRBJ1-5|NA
CSVAGAPDQPQHF
TGCAGCGTCGCAGGAGCACCAGATCAGCCCCAGCATTTT
>TRBV20-1|NA|TRBJ1-2|NA
CSARKETGYTF
TGCAGTGCTAGGAAGGAGACGGGCTACACCTTC
>TRBV11-2|NA|TRBJ2-1|NA
CASSLDGGGIYNEQFF
TGTGCCAGCAGCTTAGATGGCGGGGGCATTTACAATGAGCAGTTCTTC
>TRBV5-6|NA|TRBJ1-1|NA
CASSVYDLVNSEAFF
TGTGCCAGCAGTGTCTACGATCTGGTGAACTCTGAAGCTTTCTTT
>TRBV28|NA|TRBJ2-5|once
CASSFPPSRPTGKTQYF
TGTGCCAGCAGTTTCCCTCCGTCCAGGCCAACCGGCAAGACCCAGTACTTC
>TRBV21-1|NA|TRBJ2-3|NA
CASSKDSGRARDTQYF
TGTGCCAGCAGCAAAGATAGCGGGAGGGCCCGGGATACGCAGTATTTT
>TRBV6-5|TRBD1|TRBJ2-7|NA
CASSKGQGGYEQYF
TGTGCCAGCAGTAAGGGACAGGGAGGCTACGAGCAGTACTTC
>TRBV5-1|TRBD1|TRBJ2-6|NA
CASRRAGGSSGANVLTF
TGCGCCAGCAGAAGGGCAGGGGGCTCCTCTGGGGCCAACGTCCTGACTTTC
>TRBV7-2|NA|TRBJ2-3|NA
CASSLLFADTQYF
TGTGCCAGCAGCTTACTATTCGCGGATACGCAGTATTTT
>TRBV5-6|NA|TRBJ2-4|NA
CASSSSGRRNIQYF
TGTGCCAGCAGCTCGTCCGGGAGAAGAAACATTCAGTACTTC
>TRBV27|NA|TRBJ1-6|NA
CASSLGLPRNSPLHF
TGTGCCAGCAGTTTAGGACTGCCTCGGAATTCACCCCTCCACTTT
>TRBV9|NA|TRBJ2-2|few
CASSDAGELFF
TGTGCCAGCAGTGACGCCGGGGAGCTGTTTTTT
>TRBV24-1|NA|TRBJ2-5|NA
CATSAGPPLEETQYF
TGTGCCACCAGTGCGGGACCGCCCTTGGAGGAGACCCAGTACTTC
>TRBV6-1|TRBD2|TRBJ2-3|NA
CASSERAGGGDTQYF
TGTGCCAGCAGTGAACGAGCGGGAGGAGGAGATACGCAGTATTTT
>TRBV7-2|NA|TRBJ1-4|NA
CASSRTGQRGQINEKLFF
TGTGCCAGCAGCCGTACGGGACAACGAGGTCAAATTAATGAAAAACTGTTTTTT
>TRBV28|TRBD2|TRBJ2-1|NA
CASREMGLVGNEQFF
TGTGCCAGCAGGGAAATGGGACTAGTCGGCAATGAGCAGTTCTTC
>TRBV4-1|NA|TRBJ1-6|NA
CASSQGVGAGTYNSPLHF
TGCGCCAGCAGCCAAGGGGTCGGGGCAGGGACATATAATTCACCCCTCCACTTT